This entry concerns a single TCR beta chain. This entry belongs to a study of shared clonotypes between healthy human individuals. Study details: Ranging from 18 to 49 in age, donors were two women and a few men.

Germline CDR1 and CDR2: LNHDA and SQIVND (reference sequence). V was cut by 3 bases and J by 6 bases, with 9 bases left in between. CDR3 length: 13 residues. Genomic DNA of every subset was divided equally among multiple immunoSEQ plates. Here immunoSEQ multiplex PCR was the method, and the copy in TCRdb shows in-frame clones only, minus some. The table records roughly 2,300,000 clones, less than 95% of them present only once. The sample was naive CD4+ T cells from PBMCs. Indicated subset: CD45RA+ positively selected. This chain joins TRBV19 and TRBJ1-5; D unresolved. This TCR came from a man between 18 and 35 years old in good health. Some clones in this sample may be carry-over from other donors' samples. CDR3 residues: CASSIRYPQPQHF. CDR3 DNA: TGTGCCAGTAGTATCCGGTATCCTCAGCCCCAGCATTTT.